These T cell receptor beta chains were read from a single sample in a study of T cells after yellow fever vaccination. TCRdb redid the calling of the 5' RACE reads with MiXCR, one entry per CDR3 protein. This table holds approximately 300,000 distinct CDR3 sequences, around 10% found once. Here the sequenced sample was CD4+ T cells sorted from PBMCs, taken 45 days after the yellow fever booster vaccination. These receptors all come from a man aged 18-30 years who received the YFV17D yellow fever vaccine. Both conserved end residues are part of each CDR3. A D gene is named only where the DNA matches it firmly. Not every row has a clone size; where given, it reads once, few, many or a size class.

D gene,clone size,V gene,J gene,CDR3 protein,CDR3 DNA
-,few,TRBV4-1,TRBJ1-2,CASSQVMGGYTF,TGCGCCAGCAGCCAAGTAATGGGTGGCTACACCTTC
-,few,TRBV14,TRBJ2-7,CASSQSSGVQYF,TGTGCCAGCAGCCAAAGTTCAGGGGTGCAGTACTTC
TRBD1,few,TRBV4-2,TRBJ2-6,CASSQQTGSSSGANVLTF,TGTGCCAGCAGCCAGCAGACAGGGAGCTCATCTGGGGCCAACGTCCTGACTTTC
TRBD1,few,TRBV7-9,TRBJ2-2,CASSVRDRYTGELFF,TGTGCCAGCAGCGTCCGGGACAGATACACCGGGGAGCTGTTTTTT
-,many,TRBV15,TRBJ1-1,CATSRDGGNTEAFF,TGTGCCACCAGCAGAGATGGAGGAAACACTGAAGCTTTCTTT
-,few,TRBV6-2/TRBV6-3,TRBJ1-1,CASSYSRTGSTEAFF,TGTGCCAGCAGTTACTCCCGCACAGGGTCCACTGAAGCTTTCTTT
-,-,TRBV5-1,TRBJ1-1,CASSWSGAQAEAFF,TGCGCCAGCAGCTGGTCAGGGGCACAAGCTGAAGCTTTCTTT
TRBD2,many,TRBV5-1,TRBJ2-7,CASRITSGGYEQYF,TGCGCCAGCAGGATAACTAGCGGGGGGTACGAGCAGTACTTC
-,many,TRBV6-2/TRBV6-3,TRBJ1-5,CASSQGEPQHF,TGTGCCAGCAGCCAAGGGGAGCCCCAGCATTTT
-,few,TRBV29-1,TRBJ1-1,CSVRRTATNTEAFF,TGCAGCGTGAGGCGGACAGCGACGAACACTGAAGCTTTCTTT
-,few,TRBV12-3/TRBV12-4,TRBJ2-3,CASSPPWQGTDTQYF,TGTGCCAGCAGTCCTCCTTGGCAGGGCACAGATACGCAGTATTTT
-,-,TRBV5-1,TRBJ1-1,CASSPNPSNTEAFF,TGCGCCAGCAGCCCAAACCCCTCCAACACTGAAGCTTTCTTT
-,many,TRBV10-3,TRBJ2-4,CAISPSDNIQYF,TGTGCCATCAGCCCTAGCGACAACATTCAGTACTTC
TRBD2,few,TRBV19,TRBJ2-5,CASSTHQRGPRETQYF,TGTGCCAGTAGCACTCACCAGCGGGGTCCCAGGGAGACCCAGTACTTC
TRBD2,few,TRBV5-4,TRBJ2-3,CASSDGASGGTDTQYF,TGTGCCAGCAGCGACGGGGCTAGCGGGGGGACAGATACGCAGTATTTT
TRBD2,many,TRBV5-1,TRBJ2-1,CASSLAVAGGRINEQFF,TGCGCCAGCAGCTTGGCGGTAGCGGGGGGGCGGATCAATGAGCAGTTCTTC
TRBD1,many,TRBV29-1,TRBJ1-1,CSVDRGGMGTEAFF,TGCAGCGTTGATCGAGGGGGCATGGGAACTGAAGCTTTCTTT
-,-,TRBV7-9,TRBJ1-2,CASSSPGARGGYTF,TGTGCCAGCAGCTCACCCGGGGCGCGAGGTGGCTACACCTTC
TRBD1,few,TRBV7-2,TRBJ2-6,CASSARQGTGANVLTF,TGTGCCAGCAGCGCCCGACAGGGAACTGGGGCCAACGTCCTGACTTTC
-,few,TRBV5-5,TRBJ2-1,CASSLRDRDRNSYNEQFF,TGTGCCAGCAGCTTGAGGGATCGCGACAGAAACTCCTACAATGAGCAGTTCTTC
-,few,TRBV6-1,TRBJ2-5,CASILLGAETQYF,TGTGCCAGTATCCTTCTTGGAGCAGAGACCCAGTACTTC
-,-,TRBV6-2/TRBV6-3,TRBJ1-2,CASSQTGSVGYTF,TGTGCCAGCAGTCAGACAGGTTCGGTCGGCTACACCTTC
TRBD1,many,TRBV27,TRBJ2-6,CASSRKGQKTSGANVLTF,TGTGCCAGCAGTCGAAAGGGACAGAAAACATCTGGGGCCAACGTCCTGACTTTC
-,-,TRBV3-1,TRBJ2-2,CASSLRQGPGFGGELFF,TGTGCCAGCAGCCTCAGGCAGGGACCCGGGTTTGGCGGGGAGCTGTTTTTT
TRBD1,many,TRBV29-1,TRBJ2-2,CSVPTDRSNTGELFF,TGCAGCGTTCCAACGGACAGGTCAAACACCGGGGAGCTGTTTTTT
TRBD1,few,TRBV12-3/TRBV12-4,TRBJ1-2,CASSPRDSGNYGYTF,TGTGCCAGCAGTCCCCGGGACAGCGGTAACTATGGCTACACCTTC
TRBD2,few,TRBV12-3/TRBV12-4,TRBJ2-5,CASAGGQGETQYF,TGTGCCAGCGCGGGGGGCCAAGGGGAGACCCAGTACTTC
-,-,TRBV7-2,TRBJ1-2,CASTIPTGTYGYTF,TGTGCCAGCACCATTCCGACGGGGACCTATGGCTACACCTTC
-,many,TRBV11-2,TRBJ2-2,CASSSYTGELFF,TGTGCCAGCAGCTCCTACACCGGGGAGCTGTTTTTT
TRBD2,-,TRBV20-1,TRBJ2-1,CSALTSGGAWEQFF,TGCAGTGCGTTGACTAGCGGGGGGGCGTGGGAGCAGTTCTTC
-,-,TRBV3-1,TRBJ1-5,CASSQAGRGQPQHF,TGTGCCAGCAGCCAAGCCGGCAGGGGCCAGCCCCAGCATTTT
TRBD1,-,TRBV24-1,TRBJ2-2,CATGAGQGTAGELFF,TGTGCCACCGGCGCGGGACAGGGGACGGCCGGGGAGCTGTTTTTT
-,-,TRBV12-5,TRBJ2-3,CASGSGGWKDTQYF,TGTGCTAGTGGTTCGGGGGGCTGGAAAGATACGCAGTATTTT
-,few,TRBV2,TRBJ2-7,CASSKSPNTYEQYF,TGTGCCAGCAGTAAGTCCCCGAATACCTACGAGCAGTACTTC
-,-,TRBV4-1,TRBJ2-1,CASRPTGGRGNEQFF,TGCGCCAGCAGACCCACGGGGGGCCGCGGGAATGAGCAGTTCTTC
-,many,TRBV6-2/TRBV6-3,TRBJ2-1,CASSPWDVAYNEQFF,TGTGCCAGCAGTCCCTGGGACGTGGCCTACAATGAGCAGTTCTTC
TRBD2,few,TRBV4-3,TRBJ2-7,CASSREAGTTVFYEQYF,TGCGCCAGCAGCCGGGAGGCCGGGACTACAGTGTTCTACGAGCAGTACTTC
-,-,TRBV20-1,TRBJ2-5,CSALTRWGETQYF,TGCAGTGCTCTCACCAGGTGGGGAGAGACCCAGTACTTC
-,-,TRBV6-1,TRBJ2-1,CASSGNSWGEQFF,TGTGCCAGCAGTGGCAACTCCTGGGGTGAGCAGTTCTTC
-,many,TRBV6-1,TRBJ2-2,CASSLRRAGELFF,TGTGCCAGCAGTCTTCGCCGGGCCGGGGAGCTGTTTTTT
-,-,TRBV19,TRBJ1-5,CASSLLAGRITPQHF,TGTGCCAGTAGTCTCCTGGCGGGGAGAATCACCCCCCAGCATTTT
-,-,TRBV7-3,TRBJ2-5,CASSSAGRLGETQYF,TGTGCCAGCAGCTCGGCCGGGCGCCTCGGGGAGACCCAGTACTTC
-,-,TRBV19,TRBJ1-5,CASSMGRRNQPQHF,TGTGCCAGTAGTATGGGCAGGAGAAATCAGCCCCAGCATTTT
TRBD2,-,TRBV4-2,TRBJ2-3,CASSQDRRGAVDTQYF,TGTGCCAGCAGCCAAGATCGGCGGGGGGCCGTAGATACGCAGTATTTT
-,-,TRBV9,TRBJ2-5,CASSVEGRETQYF,TGTGCCAGCAGCGTAGAGGGCCGCGAGACCCAGTACTTC
TRBD1,-,TRBV5-1,TRBJ2-6,CASSRQGRFGANVLTF,TGCGCCAGCAGTCGACAGGGTAGGTTTGGGGCCAACGTCCTGACTTTC
-,many,TRBV19,TRBJ2-5,CASSMDGPRTQYF,TGTGCCAGTAGTATGGATGGACCTCGGACCCAGTACTTC
-,-,TRBV30,TRBJ1-3,CALEQSSGNTIYF,TGTGCCTTAGAACAGAGCTCTGGAAACACCATATATTTT
-,-,TRBV6-2/TRBV6-3,TRBJ1-5,CASSYMTDQPQHF,TGTGCCAGCAGTTACATGACAGACCAGCCCCAGCATTTT
-,-,TRBV12-3/TRBV12-4,TRBJ2-5,CASSFWGSETQYF,TGTGCCAGCAGTTTTTGGGGATCAGAGACCCAGTACTTC
TRBD1,-,TRBV4-3,TRBJ2-5,CASSQGTGAGTQYF,TGCGCCAGCAGCCAAGGGACAGGGGCGGGGACCCAGTACTTC